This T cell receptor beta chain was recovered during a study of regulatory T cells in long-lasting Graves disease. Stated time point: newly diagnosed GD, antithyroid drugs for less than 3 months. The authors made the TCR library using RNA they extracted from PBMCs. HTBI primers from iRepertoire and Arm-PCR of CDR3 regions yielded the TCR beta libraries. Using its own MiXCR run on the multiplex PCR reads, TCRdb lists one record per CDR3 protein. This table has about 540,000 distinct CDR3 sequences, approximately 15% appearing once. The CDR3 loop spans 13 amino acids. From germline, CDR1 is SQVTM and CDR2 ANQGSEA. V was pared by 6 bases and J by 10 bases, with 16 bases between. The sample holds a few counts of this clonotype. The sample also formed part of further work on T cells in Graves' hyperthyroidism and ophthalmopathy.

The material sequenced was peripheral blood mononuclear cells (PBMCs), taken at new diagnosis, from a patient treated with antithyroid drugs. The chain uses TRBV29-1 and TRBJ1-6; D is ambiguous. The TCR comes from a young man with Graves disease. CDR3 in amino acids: CSVAEQTRSPLHF. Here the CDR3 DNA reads TGCAGCGTCGCAGAACAAACGAGGTCACCCCTCCACTTT.